What follows describes a single TCR beta chain. Its specific antigen is unknown. No per-base quality is available; no much larger clone lies one base away. Genomic DNA was extracted from sorted cells for sequencing of the TCRbeta CDR3 region. The immunoSEQ Assay was used to sequence the TCRbeta CDR3 regions. TCRdb holds this immuneACCESS table with in-frame rearrangements only. Some clones are missing; in checked studies, unresolved V genes explain under half, and the rest has no known cause. This sample has around 56,000 clones in its table, and 70% to 80% of those were observed once. 1% to 1.5% of the sample comes from the top ten. CDR1 and CDR2 (DFQATT, SNEGSKA) derive from the germline V gene (reference sequence). Its CDR3 holds 10 amino acids, cysteine through phenylalanine. Only the CDR3 DNA is retained, 30 bases long and in frame from the first base. V was cut back by 0 bases and J by 8 bases, leaving a gap of 4 bases between them.

The trial excluded patients who had a history of autoimmune disease or who were on systemic immunosuppression. In every dose cohort, peripheral blood was drawn for TCR sequencing at baseline, cycle 4 day 1, and cycle 7 day 1. The samples were drawn from a first-in-human, open-label, multicenter phase I dose-escalation trial of ivuxolimab. Adults with locally advanced or metastatic head and neck squamous cell, hepatocellular, melanoma or renal cell carcinoma were enrolled in the trial. CD4+ and CD8+ T cells were sorted separately from peripheral blood before TCR sequencing. These data belong to a study of OX40 agonist ivuxolimab in advanced cancers. With respect to the entire study: Ivuxolimab was a fully human IgG2 agonistic monoclonal antibody targeting the costimulatory receptor OX40 (CD134). Intravenous ivuxolimab was administered to patients every 2 weeks at six dose levels: 0.01, 0.1, 0.3, 1.5, 3 and 10 mg/kg. Of the roughly 52 dose-escalation patients, hepatocellular carcinoma was present in roughly 19, melanoma in around 15, renal cell carcinoma in 9 and head and neck cancer in 9. A male proportion of about 79% and a mean age of approximately 61 years, ranging from roughly 23 to 80, were recorded for the dose-escalation cohort. Prior anti-PD-1, anti-PD-L1 or anti-CTLA-4 therapy was permitted, and about two fifths of dose-escalation patients had received checkpoint inhibitors. Partial responses occurred in three dose-escalation patients: two with cutaneous melanoma and one with hepatocellular carcinoma. The purpose of peripheral TCRbeta sequencing was to test whether ivuxolimab changed TCR sequence diversity and led to clonal T-cell expansion. The paper reports the monotherapy dose-escalation portion (N of about 52 patients) of the phase I ivuxolimab trial. Broader findings and caveats from the paper: The antigen specificity of the clonally expanded peripheral T cells was not determined. Clonal expansion of both CD4+ and CD8+ blood T cells was observed from baseline to week 6 at doses 0.1 to 3.0 mg/kg. On average, CD8+ T cells showed more expanded clones than CD4+ T cells after ivuxolimab. Low levels of normalized T-cell clonal expansion were also seen in some patients who did not respond. Partial responders in the 0.1-3.0 mg/kg groups had among the lowest normalized peripheral clonal expansion, especially among CD8+ T cells.

This TCR derives from an adult with an advanced solid tumor such as melanoma, head and neck, liver or kidney cancer. In this chain, TRBV20-1 is recombined with TRBJ1-1; the D gene remains uncertain. The sequencing here drew on CD4+ or CD8+ T cells sorted from blood, taken in a trial of the OX40 agonist ivuxolimab. The DNA sequence is as follows: TGCAGTGCTAGAGACAGGGAAGCTTTCTTT. Translated, this is CSARDREAFF.